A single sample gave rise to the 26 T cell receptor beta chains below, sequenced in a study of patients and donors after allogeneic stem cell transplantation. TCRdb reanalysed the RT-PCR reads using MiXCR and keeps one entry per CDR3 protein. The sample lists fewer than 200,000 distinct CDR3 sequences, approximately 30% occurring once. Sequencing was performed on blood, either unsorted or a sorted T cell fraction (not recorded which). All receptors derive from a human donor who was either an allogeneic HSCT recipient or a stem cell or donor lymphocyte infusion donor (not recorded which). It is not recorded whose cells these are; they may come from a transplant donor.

CDR3 in DNA: TGTGCCAGCAGTTTATCCGACCTGGGGGCCAGAAACTATGGCTACACCTTC. As protein: CASSLSDLGARNYGYTF. The chain uses TRBV28 and TRBJ1-2; D is perhaps TRBD1 (6 bases). The germline gives CDR1 MDHEN, CDR2 SYDVKM. Between the trimmed V and J ends, which lost 1 base and 2 bases, there was a span of 17 bases. The CDR3 runs 17 residues.

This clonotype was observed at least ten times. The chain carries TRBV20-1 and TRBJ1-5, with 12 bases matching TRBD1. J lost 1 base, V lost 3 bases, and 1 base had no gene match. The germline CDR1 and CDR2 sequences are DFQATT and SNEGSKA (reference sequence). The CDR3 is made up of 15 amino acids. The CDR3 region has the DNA TGCAGTGCTAGGGGACAGGGGGCAAGCAATCAGCCCCAGCATTTT. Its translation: CSARGQGASNQPQHF.

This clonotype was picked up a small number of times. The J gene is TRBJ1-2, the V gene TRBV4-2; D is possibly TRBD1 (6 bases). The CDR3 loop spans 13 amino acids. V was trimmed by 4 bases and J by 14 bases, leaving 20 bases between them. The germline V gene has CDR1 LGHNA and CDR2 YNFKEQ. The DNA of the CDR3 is TGTGCCAGCAGCCTCCCGGACAGTCGGCTACGGACCTTC. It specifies CASSLPDSRLRTF.

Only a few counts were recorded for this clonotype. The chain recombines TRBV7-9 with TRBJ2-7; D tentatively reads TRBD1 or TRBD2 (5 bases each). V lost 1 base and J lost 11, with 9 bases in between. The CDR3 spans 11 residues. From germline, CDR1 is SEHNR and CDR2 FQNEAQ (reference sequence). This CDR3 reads CASSLEGRKYF. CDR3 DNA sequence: TGTGCCAGCAGCTTAGAGGGACGAAAGTACTTC.

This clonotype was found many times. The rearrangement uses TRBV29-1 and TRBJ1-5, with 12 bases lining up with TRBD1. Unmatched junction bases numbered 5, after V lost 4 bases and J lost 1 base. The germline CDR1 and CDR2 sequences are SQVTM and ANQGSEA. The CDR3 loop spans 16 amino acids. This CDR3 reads CSVAGTGGVSNQPQHF. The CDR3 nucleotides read TGCAGCGTTGCCGGGACAGGGGGCGTGAGCAATCAGCCCCAGCATTTT. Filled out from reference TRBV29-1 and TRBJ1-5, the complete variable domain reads SAVISQKPSRDICQRGTSLTIQCQVDSQVTMMFWYRQQPGQSLTLIATANQGSEATYESGFVIDKFPISRPNLTFSTLTVSNMSPEDSSIYLCSVAGTGGVSNQPQHFGDGTRLSIL.

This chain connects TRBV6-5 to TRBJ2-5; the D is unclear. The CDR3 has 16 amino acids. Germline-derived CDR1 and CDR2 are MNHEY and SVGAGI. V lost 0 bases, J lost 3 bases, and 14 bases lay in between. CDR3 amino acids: CASSYSILAGKETQYF. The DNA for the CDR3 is TGTGCCAGCAGTTACTCGATTTTGGCAGGAAAAGAGACCCAGTACTTC.

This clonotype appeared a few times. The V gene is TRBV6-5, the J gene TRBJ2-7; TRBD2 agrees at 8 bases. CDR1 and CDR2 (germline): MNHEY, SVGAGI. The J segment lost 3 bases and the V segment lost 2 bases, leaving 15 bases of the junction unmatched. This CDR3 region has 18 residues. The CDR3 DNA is TGTGCCAGCAGTTACAGCGGGAGTCCACACTCTCACATCTACGAGCAGTACTTC. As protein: CASSYSGSPHSHIYEQYF.

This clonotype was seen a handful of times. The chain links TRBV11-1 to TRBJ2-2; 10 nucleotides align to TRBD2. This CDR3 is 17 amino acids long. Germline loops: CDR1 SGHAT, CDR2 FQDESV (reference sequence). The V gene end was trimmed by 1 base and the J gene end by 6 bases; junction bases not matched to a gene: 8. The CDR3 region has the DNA TGTGCCAGCAGCTTAGAATCCAGCGGGAGGGCCGCCGGGGAGCTGTTTTTT. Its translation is CASSLESSGRAAGELFF.

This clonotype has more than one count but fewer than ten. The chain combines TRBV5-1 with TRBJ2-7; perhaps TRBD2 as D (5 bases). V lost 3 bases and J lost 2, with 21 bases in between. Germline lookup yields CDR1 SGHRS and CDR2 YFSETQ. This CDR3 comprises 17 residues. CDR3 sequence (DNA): TGCGCCAGCAGCTCGGTTTCGGGGTCGAAGTCAACCTACGAGCAGTACTTC. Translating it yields CASSSVSGSKSTYEQYF.

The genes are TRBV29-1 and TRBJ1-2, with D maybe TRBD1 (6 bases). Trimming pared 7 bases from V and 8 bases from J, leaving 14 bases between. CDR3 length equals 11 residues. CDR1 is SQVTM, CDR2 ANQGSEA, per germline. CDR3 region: CSAAGVEGYTF. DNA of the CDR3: TGCAGCGCTGCAGGGGTTGAGGGCTACACCTTC.

The CDR3 nucleotides are TGTGCCAGCAGCCAGGGACCCCCAGCCGATGAGCAGTTCTTC. This encodes CASSQGPPADEQFF. The rearrangement joins TRBV14 to TRBJ2-1; D may match TRBD1 or TRBD2 (5 bases each). The CDR3 covers 14 residues. V shed 3 bases and J shed 8 bases, with 14 bases lying between them. Germline V gives CDR1 SGHDN, CDR2 FVKESK.

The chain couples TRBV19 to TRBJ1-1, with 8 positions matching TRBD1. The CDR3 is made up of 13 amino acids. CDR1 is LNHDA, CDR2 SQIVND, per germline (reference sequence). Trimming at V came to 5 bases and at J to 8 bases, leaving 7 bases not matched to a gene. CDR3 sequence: CASSQDRDSEAFF. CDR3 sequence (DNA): TGTGCCAGTAGTCAGGACAGGGACTCCGAAGCTTTCTTT.

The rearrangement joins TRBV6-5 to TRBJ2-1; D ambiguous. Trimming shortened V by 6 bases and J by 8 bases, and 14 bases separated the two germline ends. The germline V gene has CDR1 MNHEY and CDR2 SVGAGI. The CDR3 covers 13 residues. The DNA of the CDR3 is TGTGCCAGCAGGAACACGGCTAGGGATGAGCAGTTCTTC. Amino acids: CASRNTARDEQFF.

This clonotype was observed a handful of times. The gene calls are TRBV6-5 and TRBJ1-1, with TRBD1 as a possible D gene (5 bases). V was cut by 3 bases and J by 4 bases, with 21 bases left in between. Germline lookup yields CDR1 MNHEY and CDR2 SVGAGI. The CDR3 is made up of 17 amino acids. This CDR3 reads CASSYSGRGTGVTEAFF. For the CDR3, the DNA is TGTGCCAGCAGTTATTCCGGGAGGGGAACCGGCGTCACTGAAGCTTTCTTT.

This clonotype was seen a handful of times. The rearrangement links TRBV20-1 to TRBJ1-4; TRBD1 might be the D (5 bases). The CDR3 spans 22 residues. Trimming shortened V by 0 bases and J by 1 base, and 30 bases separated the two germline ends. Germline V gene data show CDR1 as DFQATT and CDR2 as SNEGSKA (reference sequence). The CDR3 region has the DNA TGCAGTGCTAGAGATAGGAAGTGGGTTGTGCAAAAGGGGAAGTTAACTAATGAAAAACTGTTTTTT. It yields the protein CSARDRKWVVQKGKLTNEKLFF.

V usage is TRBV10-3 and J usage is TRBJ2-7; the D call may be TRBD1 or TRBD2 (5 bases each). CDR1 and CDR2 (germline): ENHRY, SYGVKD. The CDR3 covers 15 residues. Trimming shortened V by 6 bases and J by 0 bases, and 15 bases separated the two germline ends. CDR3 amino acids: CAIRGTGLRSYEQYF. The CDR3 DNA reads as TGTGCCATCAGAGGAACAGGACTCCGCTCCTACGAGCAGTACTTC.

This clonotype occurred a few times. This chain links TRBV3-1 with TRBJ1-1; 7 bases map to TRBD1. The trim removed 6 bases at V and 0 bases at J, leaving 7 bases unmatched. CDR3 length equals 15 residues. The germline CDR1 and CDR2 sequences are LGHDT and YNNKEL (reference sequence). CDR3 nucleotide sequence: TGTGCCAGCAGGCCAATGGGACAGATGAACACTGAAGCTTTCTTT. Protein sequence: CASRPMGQMNTEAFF.

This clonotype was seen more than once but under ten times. CDR3 amino acids: CASSPQSYEQYF. The CDR3 coding sequence is TGTGCCAGCTCACCCCAGTCCTACGAGCAGTACTTC. The chain links TRBV18 to TRBJ2-7; D is ambiguous. The CDR3 sequence is 12 residues long. Between the trimmed V and J ends, which lost 3 bases and 1 base, there was a span of 4 bases. Germline V gene data show CDR1 as KGHSH and CDR2 as LQKENI.

The CDR3 reads CSARLLAGARYNEQFF. The CDR3 DNA sequence: TGCAGTGCTAGACTTTTAGCGGGGGCTCGGTACAATGAGCAGTTCTTC. The chain has TRBV20-1 and TRBJ2-1, with 9 nucleotides matching TRBD2. Per germline, CDR1 DFQATT and CDR2 SNEGSKA (reference sequence). The V segment lost 2 bases and the J segment 4 bases; nucleotides outside the gene matches: 9. This CDR3 is built from 16 residues.

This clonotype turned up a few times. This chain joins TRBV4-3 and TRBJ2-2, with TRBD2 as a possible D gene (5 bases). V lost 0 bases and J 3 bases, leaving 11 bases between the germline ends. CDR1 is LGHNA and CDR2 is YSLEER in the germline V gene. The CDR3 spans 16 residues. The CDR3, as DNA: TGCGCCAGCAGCCAAGATCCGGGAAGAGACACCGGGGAGCTGTTTTTT. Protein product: CASSQDPGRDTGELFF.

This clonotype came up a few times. CDR3 sequence reads: CASSQRIDFPGQSSGNTIYF. DNA for the CDR3: TGCGCCAGCAGCCAACGGATTGATTTTCCGGGACAGAGCTCTGGAAACACCATATATTTT. The chain carries TRBV4-1 and TRBJ1-3; 7 positions agree with TRBD1. Losses at the gene ends were 2 bases for V and 0 bases for J; bases not matched to a gene: 16. The CDR3 runs 20 residues. Germline V CDR1 and CDR2: MGHRA, YSYEKL.

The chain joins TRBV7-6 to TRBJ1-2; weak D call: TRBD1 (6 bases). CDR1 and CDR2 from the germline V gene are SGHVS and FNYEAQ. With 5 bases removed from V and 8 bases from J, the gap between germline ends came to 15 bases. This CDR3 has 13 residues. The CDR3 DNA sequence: TGTGCCAGCAGCACCCCCGGGACACCAGGCTACACCTTC. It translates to CASSTPGTPGYTF. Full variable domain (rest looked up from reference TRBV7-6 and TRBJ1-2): GAGVSQSPRYKVTKRGQDVALRCDPISGHVSLYWYRQALGQGPEFLTYFNYEAQQDKSGLPNDRFSAERPEGSISTLTIQRTEQRDSAMYRCASSTPGTPGYTFGSGTRLTVV.

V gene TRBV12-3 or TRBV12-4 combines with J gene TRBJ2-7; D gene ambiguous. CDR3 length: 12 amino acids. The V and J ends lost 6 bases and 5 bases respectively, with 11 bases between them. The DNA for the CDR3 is TGTGCCAGCAGCCTTGTGATGGACGAGCAGTACTTC. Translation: CASSLVMDEQYF.

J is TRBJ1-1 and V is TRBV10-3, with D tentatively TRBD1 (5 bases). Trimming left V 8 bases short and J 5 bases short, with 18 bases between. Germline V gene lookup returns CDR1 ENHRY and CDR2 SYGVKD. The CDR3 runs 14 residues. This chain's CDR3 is CAIGSREDGTEAFF. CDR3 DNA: TGTGCCATCGGATCCAGGGAGGATGGTACTGAAGCTTTCTTT.

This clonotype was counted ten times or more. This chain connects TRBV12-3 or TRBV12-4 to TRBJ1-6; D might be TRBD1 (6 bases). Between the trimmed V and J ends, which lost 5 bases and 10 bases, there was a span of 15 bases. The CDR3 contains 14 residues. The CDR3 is CASSGDTWRSPLHF. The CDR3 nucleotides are TGTGCCAGCAGTGGGGACACCTGGAGGTCACCCCTCCACTTT.

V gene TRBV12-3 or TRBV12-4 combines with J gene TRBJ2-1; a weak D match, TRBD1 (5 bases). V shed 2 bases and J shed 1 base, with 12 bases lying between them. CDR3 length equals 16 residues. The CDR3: CASSLFQGRSYNEQFF. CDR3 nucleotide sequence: TGTGCCAGCAGTTTATTTCAGGGTAGGTCCTACAATGAGCAGTTCTTC.